The rows below give T cell receptor beta chains drawn from one sample of a study of blood T cells in healthy people across ages. TCRdb re-derived calls from the 5' RACE reads in MiXCR, one entry per CDR3 protein. The sample lists about 380,000 distinct CDR3 sequences, approximately 52% occurring once. The sample taken for sequencing was blood. The receptors stem from a man in his sixties in good health. CDR3s include the opening cysteine and the closing phenylalanine or tryptophan. A D gene is named only where the DNA matches it firmly. Some rows have no size entry. The others give once, few or many, or a class for an expanded clone.

CDR3aa: CASSPRGQGVLGGYTF; CDR3nt: TGTGCCAGCAGTCCTCGAGGACAGGGGGTGTTGGGTGGCTACACCTTC; abundance: many; j_gene: TRBJ1-2; d_gene: TRBD1; v_gene: TRBV25-1
CDR3aa: CASSHDLSSYEQYF; CDR3nt: TGTGCCAGCAGCCACGACTTGAGTTCCTACGAGCAGTACTTC; abundance: -; j_gene: TRBJ2-7; d_gene: -; v_gene: TRBV7-9
CDR3aa: CASSRGGSKYF; CDR3nt: TGTGCCAGCAGCCGGGGGGGGAGCAAGTACTTC; abundance: -; j_gene: TRBJ2-7; d_gene: TRBD2; v_gene: TRBV7-9
CDR3aa: CATRGLYGKSYEQYF; CDR3nt: TGTGCCACCAGGGGTTTATACGGGAAGTCCTACGAGCAGTACTTC; abundance: -; j_gene: TRBJ2-7; d_gene: -; v_gene: TRBV24-1
CDR3aa: CASSQGRGGVYEQYF; CDR3nt: TGCGCCAGCAGCCAAGGGAGGGGGGGCGTCTACGAGCAGTACTTC; abundance: -; j_gene: TRBJ2-7; d_gene: -; v_gene: TRBV4-1
CDR3aa: CASSAGRDYGYTF; CDR3nt: TGCGCCAGCAGCGCCGGACGGGACTATGGCTACACCTTC; abundance: few; j_gene: TRBJ1-2; d_gene: -; v_gene: TRBV5-1
CDR3aa: CASIQRQGSYNEQFF; CDR3nt: TGTGCCAGCATTCAGAGACAGGGGTCCTACAATGAGCAGTTCTTC; abundance: -; j_gene: TRBJ2-1; d_gene: TRBD1; v_gene: TRBV27
CDR3aa: CASSLRRYNNEQFF; CDR3nt: TGTGCCAGCAGTCTCCGGCGGTACAACAATGAGCAGTTCTTC; abundance: -; j_gene: TRBJ2-1; d_gene: -; v_gene: TRBV6-5
CDR3aa: CASSYGGDYNEQFF; CDR3nt: TGCGCCAGCAGCTACGGGGGGGACTACAATGAGCAGTTCTTC; abundance: many; j_gene: TRBJ2-1; d_gene: TRBD2; v_gene: TRBV5-1
CDR3aa: CASTGGGGTDTQYF; CDR3nt: TGTGCCAGCACGGGGGGGGGCGGCACAGATACGCAGTATTTT; abundance: -; j_gene: TRBJ2-3; d_gene: TRBD2; v_gene: TRBV12-3/TRBV12-4
CDR3aa: CASSTSGGYEQYF; CDR3nt: TGTGCCAGCAGCACTAGCGGGGGATACGAGCAGTACTTC; abundance: few; j_gene: TRBJ2-7; d_gene: TRBD2; v_gene: TRBV7-2
CDR3aa: CASGNSANEQFF; CDR3nt: TGCGCCAGCGGGAACAGTGCGAACGAGCAGTTCTTC; abundance: once; j_gene: TRBJ2-1; d_gene: -; v_gene: TRBV4-3
CDR3aa: CASRRGRADFSGNTIYF; CDR3nt: TGCGCCAGCCGCCGGGGACGGGCAGACTTCTCTGGAAACACCATATATTTT; abundance: -; j_gene: TRBJ1-3; d_gene: -; v_gene: TRBV10-2
CDR3aa: CASSLGGGADEQFF; CDR3nt: TGTGCCAGCAGTTTAGGCGGGGGGGCGGATGAGCAGTTCTTC; abundance: -; j_gene: TRBJ2-1; d_gene: TRBD2; v_gene: TRBV12-3/TRBV12-4
CDR3aa: CASSDGRGDEQYF; CDR3nt: TGTGCCAGCAGTGATGGCAGGGGGGACGAGCAGTACTTC; abundance: -; j_gene: TRBJ2-7; d_gene: -; v_gene: TRBV2
CDR3aa: CASSHPGGGGKNIQYF; CDR3nt: TGTGCCAGCAGCCATCCCGGGGGAGGGGGCAAAAACATTCAGTACTTC; abundance: -; j_gene: TRBJ2-4; d_gene: -; v_gene: TRBV6-1
CDR3aa: CASSNPHSGSTYNEQYF; CDR3nt: TGTGCCAGCAGCAACCCACATAGCGGGAGTACGTACAATGAGCAGTACTTC; abundance: once; j_gene: TRBJ2-7; d_gene: TRBD2; v_gene: TRBV27
CDR3aa: CASSLLTQGETQYF; CDR3nt: TGTGCCAGCAGTTTACTCACTCAGGGAGAGACCCAGTACTTC; abundance: few; j_gene: TRBJ2-5; d_gene: -; v_gene: TRBV27
CDR3aa: CASSLFHGSGANVLTF; CDR3nt: TGTGCCAGCAGTCTCTTCCACGGGTCTGGGGCCAACGTCCTGACTTTC; abundance: few; j_gene: TRBJ2-6; d_gene: -; v_gene: TRBV6-2/TRBV6-3
CDR3aa: CADSSGGQAPTDTQYF; CDR3nt: TGTGCCGACAGCTCAGGGGGACAGGCACCCACAGATACGCAGTATTTT; abundance: -; j_gene: TRBJ2-3; d_gene: TRBD1; v_gene: TRBV11-3
CDR3aa: CASSLSHGPSEQYF; CDR3nt: TGTGCCAGCAGCTTATCCCACGGGCCGTCCGAGCAGTACTTC; abundance: many; j_gene: TRBJ2-7; d_gene: -; v_gene: TRBV7-2
CDR3aa: CSVEDGRDGTYEQYF; CDR3nt: TGCAGCGTTGAAGACGGGCGGGACGGAACTTACGAGCAGTACTTC; abundance: once; j_gene: TRBJ2-7; d_gene: -; v_gene: TRBV29-1
CDR3aa: CAWSVQSQNGYTF; CDR3nt: TGTGCCTGGAGTGTACAGTCACAGAATGGCTACACCTTC; abundance: once; j_gene: TRBJ1-2; d_gene: -; v_gene: TRBV30
CDR3aa: CASSPLRDTYGYTF; CDR3nt: TGTGCCAGCTCACCACTGAGGGACACGTATGGCTACACCTTC; abundance: -; j_gene: TRBJ1-2; d_gene: -; v_gene: TRBV18
CDR3aa: CASNKLGQSYEQYF; CDR3nt: TGTGCCAGCAACAAATTGGGGCAGTCCTACGAGCAGTACTTC; abundance: -; j_gene: TRBJ2-7; d_gene: -; v_gene: TRBV14
CDR3aa: CSVARGNEQYF; CDR3nt: TGCAGCGTGGCCAGGGGGAACGAGCAGTACTTC; abundance: -; j_gene: TRBJ2-7; d_gene: TRBD1; v_gene: TRBV29-1
CDR3aa: CASTPTSVSSGANVLTF; CDR3nt: TGTGCCAGCACCCCGACTAGCGTTAGCTCTGGGGCCAACGTCCTGACTTTC; abundance: -; j_gene: TRBJ2-6; d_gene: TRBD2; v_gene: TRBV7-3
CDR3aa: CASSLVVDRSGNGYTF; CDR3nt: TGTGCCAGCAGCTTGGTCGTGGACAGGAGTGGCAATGGCTACACCTTC; abundance: few; j_gene: TRBJ1-2; d_gene: TRBD1; v_gene: TRBV5-6
CDR3aa: CSAVGQAEKGNEQFF; CDR3nt: TGCAGTGCCGTCGGACAGGCCGAGAAGGGGAATGAGCAGTTCTTC; abundance: -; j_gene: TRBJ2-1; d_gene: TRBD1; v_gene: TRBV20-1
CDR3aa: CSARASGRALLQYF; CDR3nt: TGCAGTGCTAGGGCTAGCGGGAGGGCATTACTCCAGTACTTC; abundance: many; j_gene: TRBJ2-7; d_gene: TRBD2; v_gene: TRBV20-1
CDR3aa: CASRESRVDTQYF; CDR3nt: TGTGCCAGCAGGGAAAGCAGGGTTGATACGCAGTATTTT; abundance: few; j_gene: TRBJ2-3; d_gene: -; v_gene: TRBV2
CDR3aa: CASSPRVEGETQYF; CDR3nt: TGTGCCAGCTCCCCCAGGGTTGAAGGAGAGACCCAGTACTTC; abundance: -; j_gene: TRBJ2-5; d_gene: -; v_gene: TRBV18
CDR3aa: CSAGGSSYNEQFF; CDR3nt: TGCAGTGCGGGCGGTAGCAGCTACAATGAGCAGTTCTTC; abundance: many; j_gene: TRBJ2-1; d_gene: -; v_gene: TRBV20-1
CDR3aa: CASSQRKSNEKLFF; CDR3nt: TGTGCCAGCAGCCAACGAAAGAGTAATGAAAAACTGTTTTTT; abundance: -; j_gene: TRBJ1-4; d_gene: -; v_gene: TRBV3-1
CDR3aa: CASSDDRGGGETQYF; CDR3nt: TGTGCCAGCAGTGACGACAGGGGTGGCGGGGAGACCCAGTACTTC; abundance: -; j_gene: TRBJ2-5; d_gene: TRBD1; v_gene: TRBV25-1
CDR3aa: CASRPSGGPNSPLHF; CDR3nt: TGTGCCAGCAGACCCTCCGGCGGGCCGAATTCACCCCTCCACTTT; abundance: -; j_gene: TRBJ1-6; d_gene: -; v_gene: TRBV27
CDR3aa: CASSPTQLAGGLDTQYF; CDR3nt: TGTGCCAGCAGCCCTACCCAACTAGCGGGGGGGCTAGATACGCAGTATTTT; abundance: -; j_gene: TRBJ2-3; d_gene: TRBD2; v_gene: TRBV7-6
CDR3aa: CASTPKGLAGADTQYF; CDR3nt: TGTGCCAGCACCCCAAAGGGTCTAGCGGGGGCAGATACGCAGTATTTT; abundance: -; j_gene: TRBJ2-3; d_gene: -; v_gene: TRBV21-1
CDR3aa: CSASGGPGTSSYEQYF; CDR3nt: TGCAGTGCTAGTGGGGGACCCGGGACTAGTTCCTACGAGCAGTACTTC; abundance: many; j_gene: TRBJ2-7; d_gene: TRBD2; v_gene: TRBV20-1
CDR3aa: CASSTTGTRTGELFF; CDR3nt: TGTGCCAGCAGCACGACCGGGACGAGGACCGGGGAGCTGTTTTTT; abundance: -; j_gene: TRBJ2-2; d_gene: -; v_gene: TRBV9
CDR3aa: CASSLSSGSWSTDTQYF; CDR3nt: TGTGCCAGCAGCTTAAGTAGCGGGAGCTGGAGCACAGATACGCAGTATTTT; abundance: -; j_gene: TRBJ2-3; d_gene: TRBD2; v_gene: TRBV7-2
CDR3aa: CSARDQGEVLSGANVLTF; CDR3nt: TGCAGTGCTAGAGATCAGGGGGAGGTACTCTCTGGGGCCAACGTCCTGACTTTC; abundance: -; j_gene: TRBJ2-6; d_gene: -; v_gene: TRBV20-1
CDR3aa: CASGPGQGGHIQYF; CDR3nt: TGTGCTAGTGGGCCGGGACAGGGAGGGCACATTCAGTACTTC; abundance: -; j_gene: TRBJ2-4; d_gene: TRBD1; v_gene: TRBV12-5
CDR3aa: CASSTHVGRGQETQYF; CDR3nt: TGTGCCAGCAGCACACACGTCGGGCGGGGCCAAGAGACCCAGTACTTC; abundance: -; j_gene: TRBJ2-5; d_gene: -; v_gene: TRBV9
CDR3aa: CASSLAAGQGALYEQYF; CDR3nt: TGTGCCAGCAGCTTAGCGGCGGGACAGGGGGCGTTATACGAGCAGTACTTC; abundance: -; j_gene: TRBJ2-7; d_gene: TRBD1; v_gene: TRBV7-2
CDR3aa: CASSSGLPVDIQYF; CDR3nt: TGTGCCAGCAGCTCCGGCCTCCCGGTGGACATTCAGTACTTC; abundance: few; j_gene: TRBJ2-4; d_gene: -; v_gene: TRBV7-9
CDR3aa: CSARTSGKYNEQFF; CDR3nt: TGCAGTGCTAGGACCAGCGGGAAGTACAATGAGCAGTTCTTC; abundance: -; j_gene: TRBJ2-1; d_gene: TRBD2; v_gene: TRBV20-1
CDR3aa: CASSCGPSEHCQAFF; CDR3nt: TGTGCCAGCAGTTGCGGACCGTCCGAACACTGTCAGGCTTTCTTT; abundance: few; j_gene: TRBJ1-1; d_gene: -; v_gene: TRBV12-3/TRBV12-4
CDR3aa: CASSFNQGGSPLHF; CDR3nt: TGTGCCAGCAGTTTCAACCAGGGTGGATCACCCCTCCACTTT; abundance: -; j_gene: TRBJ1-6; d_gene: -; v_gene: TRBV12-3/TRBV12-4